This TCR beta chain was sequenced in a study of T cell responses to AZD1222 COVID-19 vaccine. Regarding the study as a whole: Donors in the cohort were predominantly white British and more often female, and clonal diversity was possibly underestimated.

Here immunoSEQ multiplex PCR was the method, and the copy in TCRdb shows in-frame clones only, minus some. The sample carries about 130,000 clones, 89% recorded once. The CDR3 consists of 14 residues. Germline CDR1 reads SGHAT; CDR2 reads FQNNGV. V lost 5 bases to trimming and J lost 1 base, with 9 bases between them. Details on this clone: Antigen specificity is unknown.

The sequence came from an adult in good health. The chain recombines TRBV11-2 with TRBJ2-1; D call uncertain. This specimen consisted of peripheral blood, obtained on day 0 of AZD1222 vaccination. The CDR3 bases are TGTGCCAGCAGCCCGACCGGTTCCTACAATGAGCAGTTCTTC. This codes for CASSPTGSYNEQFF.